This entry lists 30 T cell receptor beta chains sequenced from one sample in a study of T-cell reconstitution after alpha-beta-depleted transplantation in children. Unique molecular identifiers were built into the TCRbeta library. Via MiXCR, TCRdb re-called the PCR reads, giving one row per CDR3 protein. Among 250,000 to 400,000 distinct CDR3 sequences listed, over 20% were seen once. The source was PBMCs, mostly from graft donor cells, collected 180 days after TCRalphabeta/CD19-depleted stem cell transplant. The receptor source for this set is a male patient younger than 18 who had a stem cell transplant for acute lymphoblastic leukemia, so the T cells may come from the graft donor.

This chain joins TRBV7-9 and TRBJ2-7; 7 positions match TRBD1. The CDR3 sequence is 16 residues long. Looked up from germline, CDR1 is SEHNR and CDR2 is FQNEAQ (reference sequence). The J segment lost 5 bases and the V segment lost 1 base, leaving 11 bases of the junction unmatched. The CDR3, as DNA: TGTGCCAGCAGCTTAGGAAACAGGGGTGGTATCCACGAGCAGTACTTC. This encodes CASSLGNRGGIHEQYF. The full variable domain, with the rest looked up from reference TRBV7-9 and TRBJ2-7, is DTGVSQNPRHKITKRGQNVTFRCDPISEHNRLYWYRQTLGQGPEFLTYFQNEAQLEKSRLLSDRFSAERPKGSFSTLEIQRTEQGDSAMYLCASSLGNRGGIHEQYFGPGTRLTVT.

The table lists this clonotype with a few counts. The genes are TRBV20-1 and TRBJ2-1; TRBD2 agrees at 10 bases. CDR3 size: 16 residues. J gave up 4 bases and V 0 bases, and 6 bases lay outside the gene matches. CDR1 is DFQATT, CDR2 SNEGSKA, per germline (reference sequence). CDR3 loop: CSARDSGRPFYNEQFF. In nucleotides, the CDR3 is TGCAGTGCTAGAGATAGCGGGAGGCCCTTTTACAATGAGCAGTTCTTC.

This chain connects TRBV20-1 to TRBJ2-7, with a weak D call TRBD2 (7 bases). CDR1 is DFQATT, CDR2 SNEGSKA, per germline (reference sequence). The V end lost 7 bases, the J end lost 2 bases, and 15 bases lay between the germline ends. CDR3 length equals 13 residues. The CDR3 DNA reads as TGCAGTGTAAGGGGGGGCGGCACCTACGAGCAGTACGTC. This translates into CSVRGGGTYEQYV.

The chain uses TRBV20-1 and TRBJ2-1, with D perhaps TRBD1 or TRBD2 (6 bases each). V shed 3 bases and J shed 8 bases, with 20 bases lying between them. From germline, CDR1 is DFQATT and CDR2 SNEGSKA (reference sequence). There are 15 residues in the CDR3. The CDR3 region has the DNA TGCAGTGCTAGTAGGGGAAGGAAGGGGGGCGATGAGCAGTTCTTC. This gives the protein CSASRGRKGGDEQFF.

This chain joins TRBV12-3 or TRBV12-4 and TRBJ1-1; D is undetermined. Trimming pared 7 bases from V and 3 bases from J, leaving 12 bases between. The length of the CDR3 is 13 residues. This chain's CDR3 is CASKGATHTEAFF. The CDR3, as DNA: TGTGCCAGCAAGGGAGCAACTCACACTGAAGCTTTCTTT.

This clonotype showed up just a few times. The chain is built from TRBV5-6 and TRBJ2-3; D not certain. This CDR3 is built from 16 residues. Trimming removed 0 bases from V and 2 bases from J, with 13 bases in between. CDR1 SGHDT and CDR2 YYEEEE come from the germline V gene. In DNA, the CDR3 is TGTGCCAGCAGCTTGGTATGGCAGCCTTTCACAGATACGCAGTATTTT. This sequence encodes CASSLVWQPFTDTQYF.

This clonotype was observed a handful of times. V gene TRBV12-3 or TRBV12-4 combines with J gene TRBJ2-5, with a tentative D call TRBD1 (5 bases). This CDR3 is built from 15 residues. The V and J ends lost 7 bases and 4 bases respectively, with 19 bases between them. In DNA, the CDR3 is TGTGCCAGCACCTTACTTCAGGGTGTGGGAGAGACCCAGTACTTC. Translated: CASTLLQGVGETQYF.

The chain links TRBV18 to TRBJ2-7, with TRBD1 identical over 10 bases. CDR3 length equals 16 residues. Trimming took 4 bases from V and 2 from J; bases not matched to a gene: 8. Germline-derived CDR1 and CDR2 are KGHSH and LQKENI. DNA for the CDR3: TGTGCCAGCTCACAACCGGGCGGGACAGGGGCCTACGAGCAGTACTTC. Translation gives CASSQPGGTGAYEQYF.

This clonotype has a handful of counts. The chain has TRBV7-3 and TRBJ2-3; 9 bases line up with TRBD2. The junction had 3 bases not matched to a gene; V was cut back by 2 bases and J by 0 bases. CDR3 length: 16 amino acids. Germline CDR1 SGHTA, CDR2 FQGTGA. The CDR3 nucleotides read TGTGCCAGCAGCTTAGGTAGCGGGGGTAGCACAGATACGCAGTATTTT. Residues: CASSLGSGGSTDTQYF.

CDR3 sequence: CASSITGVGTEAFF. The CDR3 nucleotides read TGTGCCAGCAGTATTACAGGGGTGGGCACTGAAGCTTTCTTT. This chain uses TRBV12-3 or TRBV12-4 with TRBJ1-1; 7 bases are a match to TRBD1. This CDR3 has 14 amino acids. After removal of 5 bases from V and 4 bases from J, the junction contained 7 bases not matched to a gene.

This clonotype was observed a handful of times. V usage is TRBV7-2 and J usage is TRBJ2-5, with 7 positions matching TRBD1. The germline gives CDR1 SGHTA, CDR2 FQGNSA. Germline trimming cut 2 bases from V and 5 bases from J; bases unmatched to any gene: 8. CDR3 length: 15 amino acids. The CDR3 sequence is CASSLRGPVGETQYF. CDR3 nucleotide sequence: TGTGCCAGCAGCTTAAGGGGGCCCGTCGGGGAGACCCAGTACTTC.

This clonotype was observed many times. The chain has TRBV29-1 and TRBJ1-2; possibly TRBD1 for D (5 bases). Looked up from germline, CDR1 is SQVTM and CDR2 is ANQGSEA. The V end lost 4 bases, the J end lost 4 bases, and 16 bases lay between the germline ends. The CDR3 is 14 residues long. CDR3 amino acids: CSVVMAGTGYGYTF. In DNA, the CDR3 is TGCAGCGTTGTGATGGCCGGGACTGGCTATGGCTACACCTTC. The full variable domain, in which reference TRBV29-1 and TRBJ1-2 provide the parts outside the CDR3, is SAVISQKPSRDICQRGTSLTIQCQVDSQVTMMFWYRQQPGQSLTLIATANQGSEATYESGFVIDKFPISRPNLTFSTLTVSNMSPEDSSIYLCSVVMAGTGYGYTFGSGTRLTVV.

In regard to this clonotype: An end of the junction does not agree with germline; a read error may underlie this. The chain couples TRBV20-1 to TRBJ2-2; a weak D match, TRBD1 (6 bases). The CDR3 has 16 residues. Germline V gene lookup returns CDR1 DFQATT and CDR2 SNEGSKA (reference sequence). CDR3 protein: CSARVSRQGNTGEQFF. The CDR3, as DNA: TGCAGTGCTAGAGTATCACGCCAGGGGAACACCGGGGAGCAGTTTTTT.

The rearrangement links TRBV5-1 to TRBJ2-7, with D hard to call. CDR1 and CDR2 (germline): SGHRS, YFSETQ. The CDR3 spans 13 residues. The ends were cut back, 5 bases at V and 0 bases at J, with 9 bases in the middle. CDR3 sequence (DNA): TGCGCCAGCAGTACGGTTATCTCCTACGAGCAGTACTTC. Protein product: CASSTVISYEQYF.

The chain joins TRBV7-3 to TRBJ2-3; 8 bases line up with TRBD2. Germline V gene data show CDR1 as SGHTA and CDR2 as FQGTGA. This CDR3 spans 15 amino acids. The ends lost 5 bases at V and 10 bases at J; junction bases unmatched: 14. This chain's CDR3 is CASSRSGSGGVAQYF. CDR3 DNA sequence: TGTGCCAGCAGCCGCTCGGGGTCGGGGGGGGTGGCGCAGTATTTT.

There are a few counts of this clonotype. The rearrangement links TRBV24-1 to TRBJ2-1; 12 nucleotides align to TRBD1. The CDR3 has 15 amino acids. Germline CDR1 and CDR2: KGHDR and SFDVKD. Unmatched junction bases numbered 6, after V lost 5 bases and J lost 8 bases. CDR3 region: CATSGPGQGAYEQFF. The CDR3 DNA reads as TGTGCCACCAGTGGGCCGGGACAGGGGGCGTATGAGCAGTTCTTC.

The chain joins TRBV7-9 to TRBJ2-3; D gene uncertain. The CDR3 is 15 residues long. The ends were cut back, 2 bases at V and 2 bases at J, with 11 bases in the middle. Germline V gives CDR1 SEHNR, CDR2 FQNEAQ (reference sequence). CDR3 bases: TGTGCCAGCAGCTTACGGGCGGTATACACAGATACGCAGTATTTT. It specifies CASSLRAVYTDTQYF.

This clonotype came up a few times. The J gene is TRBJ2-1, the V gene TRBV24-1; 9 bases agree with TRBD2. CDR1 and CDR2 from the germline V gene are KGHDR and SFDVKD. V lost 5 bases and J lost 10; bases outside the gene matches: 8. The CDR3 totals 14 residues. CDR3 in amino acids: CATSVSGRDGEQFF. CDR3 bases: TGTGCCACCAGTGTTAGCGGGAGAGACGGAGAGCAGTTCTTC.

This clonotype was seen more than once but under ten times. J is TRBJ2-1 and V is TRBV7-3; D possibly uses TRBD1 or TRBD2 (5 bases each). This CDR3 spans 13 amino acids. Trimming took off 5 bases at V and 7 bases at J, with 12 bases between the two ends. Germline assignment: CDR1 SGHTA and CDR2 FQGTGA. The chain's CDR3 is CASSLSWGNEQFF. CDR3 coding DNA: TGTGCCAGCAGCCTCTCCTGGGGGAATGAGCAGTTCTTC.

This clonotype has more than one count but fewer than ten. The rearrangement joins TRBV11-2 to TRBJ2-1; TRBD1 agrees at 10 bases. The CDR3 is made up of 20 amino acids. V shed 6 bases and J 7 bases; nucleotides not matched to a gene: 24. Germline CDR1 is SGHAT and CDR2 is FQNNGV. The CDR3 bases are TGTGCCAGCAGTTACCCCGGGGACAGGGGTCGGGTCTCAGCCAGGAATGAGCAGTTCTTC. It translates to CASSYPGDRGRVSARNEQFF.

This clonotype turned up a few times. The V gene is TRBV29-1, the J gene TRBJ2-1; the D gene is possibly TRBD1 (7 bases). The CDR3 consists of 15 residues. V was pared by 4 bases and J by 2 bases, with 15 bases between. Germline CDR1 SQVTM, CDR2 ANQGSEA. In DNA form, the CDR3 reads TGCAGCGTTGTGCGGGGCCAGGGGGCCTACAATGAGCAGTTCTTC. Translating gives CSVVRGQGAYNEQFF.

There are a few counts of this clonotype. The chain combines TRBV5-1 with TRBJ2-1; TRBD2 agrees at 9 bases. Germline CDR1 and CDR2: SGHRS and YFSETQ. CDR3 size: 17 residues. The V gene end was trimmed by 0 bases and the J gene end by 6 bases; junction bases not matched to a gene: 10. DNA for the CDR3: TGCGCCAGCAGCTTGGCCCCGGGACTAGCCGCCGTCAATGAGCAGTTCTTC. Translation: CASSLAPGLAAVNEQFF.

V usage is TRBV20-1 and J usage is TRBJ2-1, with unresolved D. The germline V and J ends were trimmed by 3 bases and 8 bases, with 14 bases remaining between them. The CDR3 extends over 13 amino acids. The germline CDR1 and CDR2 sequences are DFQATT and SNEGSKA (reference sequence). The CDR3 loop is CSASKPPHDEQFF. CDR3 coding DNA: TGCAGTGCTAGTAAACCCCCCCATGATGAGCAGTTCTTC.

This clonotype has a single count. The V gene is TRBV10-1, the J gene TRBJ2-7, with a tentative D call TRBD1 (5 bases). The germline gives CDR1 WNHNN, CDR2 SYGVQD (reference sequence). V lost 2 bases and J 10 bases, leaving 15 bases between the germline ends. This CDR3 spans 13 amino acids. Here the CDR3 reads CASSESLGAEQYF. The CDR3 DNA reads TGCGCCAGCAGTGAGAGTCTAGGGGCGGAACAGTACTTC.

The chain has TRBV19 and TRBJ1-1; D is uncertain. Germline V gene lookup returns CDR1 LNHDA and CDR2 SQIVND (reference sequence). The V and J ends lost 9 bases and 7 bases respectively, with 27 bases between them. CDR3 length: 16 amino acids. DNA for the CDR3: TGTGCCAGCACCCGGACCTCTGGACGGCGAAGGGATGAAGCTTTCTTT. Translated, it gives CASTRTSGRRRDEAFF.

This clonotype showed up just once. A junction end diverges from the germline sequence, so it may reflect a read error. The V gene is TRBV5-5, the J gene TRBJ1-2; a possible D gene is TRBD1 (6 bases). CDR1 is SGHKS and CDR2 is YYEKEE in the germline V gene (reference sequence). The CDR3 length is 16 residues. In nucleotides, the CDR3 is TGTGCCAGCAGCTTGAGGCCCGGGGGACACCTCTATGGCGACACCTTC. This encodes CASSLRPGGHLYGDTF.

The V gene is TRBV4-1, the J gene TRBJ2-7, with TRBD1 matching 9 bases. There are 16 residues in the CDR3. Germline lookup yields CDR1 MGHRA and CDR2 YSYEKL. V shed 1 base, J shed 4 bases, and the junction held 8 bases outside the gene matches. DNA of the CDR3: TGCGCCAGCAGCCAAGTGTCTGGGACAGGGCTATACGAGCAGTACTTC. Translated: CASSQVSGTGLYEQYF.

Many counts were recorded for this clonotype. This rearrangement joins TRBV5-1 to TRBJ2-3; TRBD1 is a possible D gene (6 bases). The CDR3 consists of 12 residues. Germline values: CDR1 SGHRS, CDR2 YFSETQ. Trimming stripped 9 bases from V and 1 base from J, with 9 bases between. The CDR3 nucleotides read TGCGCCACCCGACAGGGCACAGATACGCAGTATTTT. Its protein is CATRQGTDTQYF.

This clonotype was picked up a small number of times. The chain is built from TRBV27 and TRBJ2-1, with a tentative D call TRBD2 (5 bases). This CDR3 has 14 residues. Trimming stripped 5 bases from V and 4 bases from J, with 12 bases between. From germline, CDR1 is MNHEY and CDR2 SMNVEV (reference sequence). The CDR3 reads CASSELERYNEQFF. DNA for the CDR3: TGTGCCAGCAGTGAACTGGAGCGGTACAATGAGCAGTTCTTC.

On this clonotype itself: Sequence at one end of the junction differs from germline and may be a read error. CDR3 protein: CASREAGGPSQYF. The CDR3 nucleotides read TGTGCCAGCAGAGAAGCGGGAGGGCCATCGCAGTACTTC. V is TRBV6-1 and J is TRBJ2-7, with 10 positions matching TRBD2. The CDR3 is 13 residues long. Germline CDR1 reads MNHNS; CDR2 reads SASEGT.